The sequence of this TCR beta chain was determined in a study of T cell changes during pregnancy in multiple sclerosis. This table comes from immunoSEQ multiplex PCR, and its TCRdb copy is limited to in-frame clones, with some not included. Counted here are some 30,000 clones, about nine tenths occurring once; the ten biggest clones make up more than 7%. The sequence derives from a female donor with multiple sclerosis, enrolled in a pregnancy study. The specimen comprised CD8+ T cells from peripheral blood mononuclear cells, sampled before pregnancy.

The DNA for the CDR3 is TGTGCCAGCAGTCCCTCCCTGACAGATACGCAGTATTTT. It is translated as CASSPSLTDTQYF. This chain links TRBV6-5 with TRBJ2-3; no definite D call. The V end was cut by 5 bases, the J end by 3 bases, with 9 bases between. The CDR3 spans 13 residues. Germline CDR1 MNHEY, CDR2 SVGAGI.